The sequence of this T cell receptor (beta chain) was determined in a study of memory CD4+ T cells and cytomegalovirus serostatus. Study-level information: This sample comes from healthy Belgian adults, eight or nine CMV seropositive, around 26 seronegative.

The data were produced by immunoSEQ multiplex PCR, yet TCRdb's version contains in-frame clones alone and is incomplete. The data hold approximately 50,000 clones, with 70% to 85% observed a single time. The length of the CDR3 is 13 residues. Germline CDR1 SGHAT, CDR2 FQNNGV. Trimming shortened V by 5 bases and J by 2 bases, and 8 bases separated the two germline ends. The sort gate was single viable CD3+CD4+CD8-CD45RO+ cells for memory CD4+ T cells. Sequencing was performed on memory CD4+ T cells from blood. The V gene is TRBV11-2, the J gene TRBJ2-3; D not resolved. The TCR comes from an adult in good health and CMV-seropositive. The CDR3 region has the DNA TGTGCCAGCAGCAAGGGTAACACAGATACGCAGTATTTT. Protein: CASSKGNTDTQYF.